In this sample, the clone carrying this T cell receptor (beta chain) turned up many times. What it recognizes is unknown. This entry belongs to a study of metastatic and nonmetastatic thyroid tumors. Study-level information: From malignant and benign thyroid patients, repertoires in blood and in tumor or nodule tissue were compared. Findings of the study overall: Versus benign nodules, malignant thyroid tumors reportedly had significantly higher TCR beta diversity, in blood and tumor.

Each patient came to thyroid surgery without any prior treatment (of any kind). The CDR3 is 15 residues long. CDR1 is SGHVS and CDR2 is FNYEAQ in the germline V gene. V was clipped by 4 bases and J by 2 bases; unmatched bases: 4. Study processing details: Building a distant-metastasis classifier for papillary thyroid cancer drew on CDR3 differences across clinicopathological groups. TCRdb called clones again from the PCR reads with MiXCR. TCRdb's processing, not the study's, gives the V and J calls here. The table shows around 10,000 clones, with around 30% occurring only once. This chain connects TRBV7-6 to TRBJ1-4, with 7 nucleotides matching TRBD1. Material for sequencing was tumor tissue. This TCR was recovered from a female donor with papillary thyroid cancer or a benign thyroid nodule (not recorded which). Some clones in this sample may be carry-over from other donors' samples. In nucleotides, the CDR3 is TGTGCCAGCAGCTCAAGGGGGCGCACTAATGAAAAACTGTTTTTT. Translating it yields CASSSRGRTNEKLFF.